Given below is one T cell receptor (beta chain) in context. Its antigen is still unknown. Method: immunoSEQ multiplex PCR; TCRdb's copy keeps in-frame clones and lacks some. The data contain 130,000 or so clones, around 84% of them singletons. The data stem from a study of cytotoxic CD8 clonotypes in ibrutinib-treated CLL. Notes on the study in general: Baseline values of clonality outstripped age-matched healthy donors and followed circulating CD8+ T-cell counts. Public clonotypes showed up rarely, and on treatment they shrank or held steady.

The sequences come from PBMCs, collected after 24 months of ibrutinib treatment. The source of this sequence is a human donor with chronic lymphocytic leukemia.

This CDR3 is CASSLGQGPVSGANVLTF. The CDR3, as DNA: TGTGCCAGCAGCTTAGGACAGGGACCAGTCTCTGGGGCCAACGTCCTGACTTTC. The V call is TRBV5-4, the J call TRBJ2-6; 8 nucleotides align to TRBD1. This CDR3 has 18 residues. Losses at the gene ends were 2 bases for V and 0 bases for J; bases not matched to a gene: 7. Germline loops: CDR1 SGHNT, CDR2 YYREEE (reference sequence).